Reported below is one T cell receptor beta chain. What it binds is unknown. Sequence at one end of the junction differs from germline and may be a read error. This CDR3 comprises 14 residues. Germline V gives CDR1 SQVTM, CDR2 ANQGSEA. DNA and RNA were both co-extracted from approximately 20-30 mg of bulk tissue that had not been sorted. Enrolled patients were chronically infected with HBV and treatment-naive. TCR beta cDNA came from around 0.5 ug total RNA, primed with a constant-region primer. For TCR beta, libraries were produced by three nested multiplex PCR rounds using slightly modified ARM-PCR. Each of the first two PCR rounds ran around 10 cycles with TRBV1-TRBV30 forward and C-beta reverse primers. TCRdb redid the calling of the multiplex PCR reads with MiXCR, one entry per CDR3 protein. The sample shows about 120,000 distinct CDR3 sequences, approximately 71% of them seen only once. This sample was taken from a study of tumor-infiltrating lymphocytes in primary liver carcinoma. The study's findings and limits: The difference in top-250-clone fraction between tumors and blood was significant, favoring tumors (p = 0.039). Between tumor regions, pairs overlapped more than tumor-adjacent and tumor-blood pairs did.

The source is a woman aged 60 to 75 with primary liver carcinoma and hepatitis B virus infection. The sample comprised tumor-adjacent normal liver tissue. The chain carries TRBV29-1 and TRBJ2-2; D possibly corresponds to TRBD1 (5 bases). CDR3 sequence: CSVGPRERTEELSF. The CDR3 nucleotides read TGCAGCGTTGGGCCCAGGGAAAGGACCGAGGAGCTGTCTTTT.